Listed here are 17 T cell receptor beta chains from one sample, sequenced in a study of shared clonotypes between healthy human individuals. Assay: immunoSEQ multiplex PCR; the TCRdb copy retains only in-frame clones and omits some. The table lists some 900,000 clones, over 75% of them singletons. The sample taken for sequencing was memory CD4+ T cells sorted from blood. Subset in this sample: CD45RA-negative fraction. Source of these receptors: a man between 18 and 29 years old in good health.

Turning to this clone: Other DNA sequences of this sample code for an identical CDR3. The DNA for the CDR3 is TGTGCCAGCAGCTTTGGGACAGGGGTGTACGAGCAGTACTTC. Amino acids: CASSFGTGVYEQYF. The V and J genes are TRBV7-9 and TRBJ2-7, with 10 bases that match TRBD1. Trimming at V came to 3 bases and at J to 4 bases, leaving 3 bases not matched to a gene. The CDR3 has 14 residues. Germline lookup yields CDR1 SEHNR and CDR2 FQNEAQ (reference sequence).

J is TRBJ1-6 and V is TRBV2; D is ambiguous. The CDR3 is 15 amino acids. Germline values: CDR1 SNHLY, CDR2 FYNNEI. Trimming pared 3 bases from V and 3 bases from J, leaving 9 bases between. CDR3 in amino acids: CASSDEGRYNSPLHF. CDR3 in DNA: TGTGCCAGCAGTGATGAGGGCCGCTATAATTCACCCCTCCACTTT.

With respect to this clone: A much larger clone is a single base away; this may be a read error. The same CDR3 also results from other DNA sequences found in this sample. The rearrangement uses TRBV18 and TRBJ1-5; TRBD1 matches 8 bases. The CDR3 has 15 amino acids. Losses at the gene ends were 3 bases for V and 4 bases for J; bases not matched to a gene: 5. The germline CDR1 and CDR2 sequences are KGHSH and LQKENI. The CDR3: CASSPDRGGNQPQHF. CDR3 nucleotide sequence: TGTGCCAGCTCACCCGACAGGGGAGGGAATCAGCCCCAGCATTTT.

On this clone itself: The junction departs from the called germline gene at one end, perhaps through a read error. This chain links TRBV7-7 with TRBJ2-7; TRBD1 matches at 7 bases. This CDR3 comprises 13 residues. Per germline, CDR1 SSHAT and CDR2 FNYEAQ (reference sequence). CDR3 DNA: TGTGCTAGCAGTCCTACAGGGGTGAAGGAGCAGTACTTC. It specifies CASSPTGVKEQYF.

In its sample, this clone was seen once. The chain recombines TRBV18 with TRBJ2-7, with D possibly being TRBD1 (5 bases). Germline values: CDR1 KGHSH, CDR2 LQKENI. V lost 0 bases to trimming and J lost 6 bases, with 12 bases between them. This CDR3 is built from 14 residues. Here the CDR3 reads CASSPPQGSVEQYF. As DNA, the CDR3 is TGTGCCAGCTCACCACCTCAGGGATCGGTCGAGCAGTACTTC.

At least ten counts were recorded for this clone. This chain links TRBV5-5 with TRBJ1-2, with 11 bases identical to TRBD1. Germline CDR1 SGHKS, CDR2 YYEKEE (reference sequence). The CDR3 runs 13 residues. Trimming at V came to 6 bases and at J to 6 bases, leaving 4 bases not matched to a gene. Here the CDR3 reads CASTWDRGNGYTF. DNA for the CDR3: TGTGCCAGCACCTGGGACAGGGGGAATGGCTACACCTTC.

The V and J genes are TRBV7-2 and TRBJ1-6, with D possibly being TRBD1 (5 bases). CDR3 length: 13 amino acids. V was clipped by 1 base and J by 11 bases, with 9 bases between them. Germline CDR1 SGHTA, CDR2 FQGNSA. The chain's CDR3 is CASSLGAGPPLHF. The CDR3 DNA sequence: TGTGCCAGCAGCTTAGGGGCAGGGCCACCCCTCCACTTT.

This chain joins TRBV7-9 and TRBJ1-4; weak D call: TRBD1 (6 bases). The germline V gene has CDR1 SEHNR and CDR2 FQNEAQ (reference sequence). V lost 5 bases and J lost 8, with 18 bases in between. The CDR3 covers 15 residues. The DNA of the CDR3 is TGTGCCAGCAGCCAGGGGCGGGGTAGCAACGAAAAACTGTTTTTT. Translation: CASSQGRGSNEKLFF.

With respect to this clone: This sample also contains other DNA sequences that code for the same CDR3. The chain uses TRBV5-4 and TRBJ2-7; unclear D gene. This CDR3 is 14 amino acids long. Germline V lookup: CDR1 SGHNT, CDR2 YYREEE (reference sequence). The V gene lost 4 bases and the J gene lost 0 bases, with 11 bases spanning the gap. The CDR3 DNA reads TGTGCCAGCAGCCCCGACCGATACTCCTACGAGCAGTACTTC. This codes for CASSPDRYSYEQYF.

The J gene is TRBJ2-3, the V gene TRBV4-1; 9 bases fit TRBD2. CDR1 and CDR2 from the germline V gene are MGHRA and YSYEKL. Germline trimming cut 0 bases from V and 6 bases from J; bases unmatched to any gene: 13. The CDR3 sequence is 18 residues long. The CDR3 DNA sequence: TGCGCCAGCAGCCAAGATCGGGGTAGCGGGGGCCTTCTTGATACGCAGTATTTT. This sequence encodes CASSQDRGSGGLLDTQYF.

This clone was counted only a few times. The chain recombines TRBV18 with TRBJ2-1, with 7 bases that match TRBD2. Germline values: CDR1 KGHSH, CDR2 LQKENI. The CDR3 is made up of 16 amino acids. J lost 2 bases, V lost 1 base, and 5 bases had no gene match. CDR3 DNA sequence: TGTGCCAGCTCACCACTAATCCGGGGGGCCTACAATGAGCAGTTCTTC. Amino acid sequence: CASSPLIRGAYNEQFF.

This clone was recorded many times. This sequence joins TRBV7-2 and TRBJ2-7, with unresolved D. The CDR3 runs 14 residues. With 8 bases removed from V and 0 bases from J, the gap between germline ends came to 14 bases. From germline, CDR1 is SGHTA and CDR2 FQGNSA. The CDR3 sequence: CASGASRSSYEQYF. The CDR3 region has the DNA TGTGCCAGCGGAGCCAGCCGGAGCTCCTACGAGCAGTACTTC.

This clone has just one count. CDR3 protein: CASSQNRDTGELFF. The DNA of the CDR3 is TGTGCCAGCAGCCAGAATCGGGACACCGGGGAGCTGTTTTTT. V and J are TRBV7-9 and TRBJ2-2, with D unresolved. The CDR3 extends over 14 amino acids. V was cut by 5 bases and J by 3 bases, with 10 bases left in between. Germline-derived CDR1 and CDR2 are SEHNR and FQNEAQ (reference sequence). The full variable domain, in which reference TRBV7-9 and TRBJ2-2 provide the parts outside the CDR3, is DTGVSQNPRHKITKRGQNVTFRCDPISEHNRLYWYRQTLGQGPEFLTYFQNEAQLEKSRLLSDRFSAERPKGSFSTLEIQRTEQGDSAMYLCASSQNRDTGELFFGEGSRLTVL.

The chain recombines TRBV7-9 with TRBJ2-1; 9 nucleotides agree with TRBD2. V was pared by 6 bases and J by 6 bases, with 9 bases of the junction left unmatched. This CDR3 contains 15 residues. From germline, CDR1 is SEHNR and CDR2 FQNEAQ (reference sequence). CDR3 sequence: CASRGGRALINEQFF. The CDR3 coding sequence is TGTGCCAGCAGGGGCGGGAGGGCCCTCATCAATGAGCAGTTCTTC.

A few counts support this clone. The genes are TRBV19 and TRBJ1-3; D not resolved. V was pared by 6 bases and J by 0 bases, with 9 bases between. Per the germline V gene, CDR1 is LNHDA and CDR2 is SQIVND (reference sequence). This CDR3 region has 14 residues. Here the CDR3 DNA reads TGTGCCAGTAGGAGAGAGAGCTCTGGAAACACCATATATTTT. The encoded protein is CASRRESSGNTIYF.

V and J are TRBV2 and TRBJ1-5; D is unresolved. From germline, CDR1 is SNHLY and CDR2 FYNNEI. V was trimmed by 3 bases and J by 7 bases, leaving 10 bases between them. The CDR3 has 13 amino acids. CDR3 bases: TGTGCCAGCAGTGAGCGGGAGGGACAGCCCCAGCATTTT. Its protein is CASSEREGQPQHF.

As concerns this clone: This same CDR3 is encoded by further DNA sequences in the sample. This rearrangement joins TRBV7-9 to TRBJ2-7; 7 positions match TRBD2. V lost 0 bases to trimming and J lost 4 bases; unmatched junction nucleotides: 3. Germline values: CDR1 SEHNR, CDR2 FQNEAQ (reference sequence). This CDR3 contains 14 residues. DNA of the CDR3: TGTGCCAGCAGCTTAGCCGGGACTACATACGAGCAGTACTTC. Translating it yields CASSLAGTTYEQYF.